The rows below give T cell receptor beta chains drawn from one sample of a study of technical replicates of blood from several donors. The repertoire was sequenced with immunoSEQ multiplex PCR; TCRdb's copy has only in-frame clones and lacks some. The sample has more than 65,000 clones, over 90% seen once. The sequencing input was T cells isolated from PBMCs. The receptor set was obtained from a human donor in good health. Both conserved end residues are part of each CDR3. A D gene is named only where the DNA matches it firmly.

>TRBJ1-1|-|TRBV20-1
TGCAGTGCTAGGTTACAGGGCAAGGCTTTCTTT
CSARLQGKAFF
>TRBJ1-1|-|TRBV27
TGTGCCAGCAGTTTATGGGCTGGGGACACAGAAGAAGCTTTCTTT
CASSLWAGDTEEAFF
>TRBJ2-1|-|TRBV7-9
TGTGCCAGCAGCACTTGGACTTTTAACAATGAGCAGTTCTTC
CASSTWTFNNEQFF
>TRBJ2-5|-|TRBV7-9
TGTGCCAGCAGCTTAAATTTAGGGGATACGGAGACCCAGTACTTC
CASSLNLGDTETQYF
>TRBJ1-2|-|TRBV4-3
TGCGCCAGCAGCCCGGGTCGCCTCTATGGCTACACCTTC
CASSPGRLYGYTF
>TRBJ1-4|-|TRBV4-2
TGTGCCAGCAGCCGGGGAAGGGGTGAAGAAGAAAAACTGTTTTTT
CASSRGRGEEEKLFF
>TRBJ1-1|-|TRBV30
TGTGCCTGTCTATCTGGGGAGACTTTCTTT
CACLSGETFF
>TRBJ2-7|-|TRBV10-3
TGTGCCATCAGTGGTAATTGGCTCTCCTACGAGCAGTACTTC
CAISGNWLSYEQYF
>TRBJ2-1|TRBD2|TRBV10-3
TGTGCCATCAGTGGAGCTGCTAGCGGAGCCCTTAGCTCCTACAATGAGCAGTTCTTC
CAISGAASGALSSYNEQFF
>TRBJ1-1|-|TRBV2
TGTGCCAGCCGGCGGAGAACCGAGGAGGGAGAAGCTTTCTTT
CASRRRTEEGEAFF
>TRBJ1-1|-|TRBV5-1
TGCGCCAGCAGCTTGGGACTGCCGAACACTGAAGCTTTCTTT
CASSLGLPNTEAFF
>TRBJ2-3|-|TRBV5-1
TGCGCCAGCAGCTTGGATAAGCGGAACACAGATACGCAGTATTTT
CASSLDKRNTDTQYF
>TRBJ1-2|-|TRBV6-5
TGTGCCAGCACCGACAGTCTCTATGGCTACACCTTC
CASTDSLYGYTF
>TRBJ2-7|-|TRBV10-3
TGTGCCATCAGTGGGACACCCTACGAGCAGTACTTC
CAISGTPYEQYF
>TRBJ2-7|TRBD1|TRBV6-6
TGTGCCAGCAGTTACGACAGGGGGACCTCCTACGAGCAGTACTTC
CASSYDRGTSYEQYF
>TRBJ1-1|TRBD1|TRBV15
TGTGCCACCAGCAGAGAGGGACAGGGGGCTGAAGCTTTCTTT
CATSREGQGAEAFF
>TRBJ2-1|-|TRBV9
TGTGCCAGCAGCGTAGGAGGGCAGGTTGAGCAGTTCTTC
CASSVGGQVEQFF
>TRBJ2-2|-|TRBV28
TGTGCCAGCAGGGGGGGTTTGGACACCGGGGAGCTGTTTTTT
CASRGGLDTGELFF
>TRBJ1-1|-|TRBV4-1
TGCGCCAGCAGACATGACAAGAACACTGAAGCTTTCTTT
CASRHDKNTEAFF
>TRBJ2-7|TRBD2|TRBV6-1
TGTGCCGGGGAGCGGGAGCGGGGTCCTGCCTACGAGCAGTACTTC
CAGERERGPAYEQYF
>TRBJ2-7|-|TRBV4-2
TGTGCCAGCAGCCAAGGACTAGCCTACGAGCAGTACTTC
CASSQGLAYEQYF
>TRBJ2-7|TRBD2|TRBV18
TGTGCCAGCTCACCACTCGGGACTAGCGGGTCCTCCTACGAGCAGTACTTC
CASSPLGTSGSSYEQYF
>TRBJ2-7|-|TRBV4-3
TGCGCCAGCAGCCAAGATGGGGGGTACGAGCAGTACTTC
CASSQDGGYEQYF
>TRBJ2-5|-|TRBV13
TGTGCCAGCACCCTTAGGGCCGGGGTAGAGACCCAGTACTTC
CASTLRAGVETQYF
>TRBJ2-6|TRBD1|TRBV7-9
TGTGCCAGCAGTCCACAGGGGAGCGGGGCCAACGTCCTGACTTTC
CASSPQGSGANVLTF